The clone carrying this T cell receptor beta chain was picked up many times. The target antigen is unknown. The data belong to a study of cytomegalovirus exposure and HLA in healthy donors. General study findings and limits: Exclusion as indistinguishable affected some V segments, including TRBV6-2 and TRBV6-3. Reportedly, fewer N-insertions than the approximately 700-donor mean appeared in an Asian-associated ancestry cluster in a later analysis. It was only CMV serostatus that was available as immune exposure information.

Deletions cut 2 bases from V and 2 bases from J, with 9 bases between. Germline V gene sequence: CDR1 SGHVS, CDR2 FNYEAQ. The CDR3 length is 15 residues. Primers for the PCR totalled 60 Vbeta and 13 Jbeta. Libraries were prepared by immunoSEQ multiplex PCR; TCRdb keeps only in-frame clonotypes and omits some of them. The table lists some 190,000 clones, 75% to 90% of them singletons, with approximately 1.1% in the top ten. The V call is TRBV7-6, the J call TRBJ1-4; D may be TRBD1 (5 bases). The receptor's source is a boy aged 2 to 10 in good health and CMV-seronegative. Material for sequencing was PBMCs. CDR3 coding DNA: TGTGCCAGCAGCTTATCCCAGGGTACTAATGAAAAACTGTTTTTT. Its translation: CASSLSQGTNEKLFF. Looking up the rest from reference TRBV7-6 and TRBJ1-4 gives the full variable domain: GAGVSQSPRYKVTKRGQDVALRCDPISGHVSLYWYRQALGQGPEFLTYFNYEAQQDKSGLPNDRFSAERPEGSISTLTIQRTEQRDSAMYRCASSLSQGTNEKLFFGSGTQLSVL.